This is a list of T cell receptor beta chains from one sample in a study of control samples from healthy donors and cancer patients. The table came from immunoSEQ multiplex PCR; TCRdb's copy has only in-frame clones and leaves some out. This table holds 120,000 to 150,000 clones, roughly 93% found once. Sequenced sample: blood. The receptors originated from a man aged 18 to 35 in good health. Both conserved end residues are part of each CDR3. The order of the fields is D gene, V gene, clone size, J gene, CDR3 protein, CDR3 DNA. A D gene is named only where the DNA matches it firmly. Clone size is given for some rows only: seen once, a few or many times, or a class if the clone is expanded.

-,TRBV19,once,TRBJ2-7,CASAQGYEQYF,TGTGCCAGTGCCCAGGGGTACGAGCAGTACTTC
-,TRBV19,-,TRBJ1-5,CASSIEPEQPQHF,TGTGCCAGTAGTATAGAACCCGAACAGCCCCAGCATTTT
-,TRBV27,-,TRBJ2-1,CASGPGLNYNEQFF,TGTGCCAGCGGACCGGGACTGAACTACAATGAGCAGTTCTTC
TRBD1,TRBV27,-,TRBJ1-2,CASRNVGQGYGYTF,TGTGCCAGCAGAAACGTCGGACAGGGCTATGGCTACACCTTC
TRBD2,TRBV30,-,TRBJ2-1,CAWSFELLAGEGGDYNEQFF,TGTGCCTGGAGTTTTGAACTACTAGCGGGAGAGGGGGGGGACTACAATGAGCAGTTCTTC
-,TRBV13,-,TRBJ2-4,CASSFGGNKNIQYF,TGTGCCAGCAGCTTCGGGGGAAACAAAAACATTCAGTACTTC
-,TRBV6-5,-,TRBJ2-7,CASRWEYYEQYF,TGTGCCAGCAGGTGGGAGTATTACGAGCAGTACTTC
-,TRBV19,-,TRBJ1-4,CASSAGVGEKLFF,TGTGCCAGTAGTGCGGGGGTAGGGGAAAAACTGTTTTTT
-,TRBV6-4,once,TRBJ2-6,CASSGVAGSGANVLTF,TGTGCCAGCAGTGGGGTAGCTGGAAGTGGGGCCAACGTCCTGACTTTC
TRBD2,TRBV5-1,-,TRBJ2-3,CASSGIAGGWDTQYF,TGCGCCAGCAGCGGAATAGCGGGAGGGTGGGATACGCAGTATTTT
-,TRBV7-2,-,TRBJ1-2,CASSVYRDGRGGYTF,TGTGCCAGCAGCGTCTACCGGGACGGCCGGGGCGGCTACACCTTC
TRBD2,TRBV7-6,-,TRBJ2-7,CASSLGIGTTYEQYF,TGTGCCAGCAGCTTAGGTATAGGGACTACCTACGAGCAGTACTTC
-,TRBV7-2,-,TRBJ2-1,CASNGNLGNEQFF,TGTGCCAGCAATGGGAACTTGGGGAATGAGCAGTTCTTC
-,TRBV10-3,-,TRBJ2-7,CATSPGGAGEQYF,TGTGCCACCTCCCCGGGGGGCGCGGGGGAGCAGTACTTC
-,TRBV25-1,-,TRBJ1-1,CASNIIYLWVNTEAFF,TGTGCCAGCAACATTATCTACCTTTGGGTGAACACTGAAGCTTTCTTT
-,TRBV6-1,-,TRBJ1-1,CASSEAVWVRAMNTEAFF,TGTGCCAGCAGTGAAGCGGTCTGGGTCAGGGCGATGAACACTGAAGCTTTCTTT
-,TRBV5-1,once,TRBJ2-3,CASSSRATGGDTQYF,TGCGCCAGCAGCTCTCGGGCCACCGGCGGAGATACGCAGTATTTT